Sequencing of this T cell receptor (beta chain) was carried out in a study of CXCR3-negative and CXCR3-positive naive CD8 T cells. Overall study results and limits: Both naive subsets, CXCR3-negative and CXCR3-positive, displayed similar TRBV-TRBJ usage, unlike memory cells. With surface CD5 comparable between naive subsets, TCR strength was estimated using properties derived from the TRB CDR3. Most assays used freshly isolated PBMCs, as cryopreservation partially reduced CXCR3.

UMI labels and 5' RACE were used to prepare the TRB cDNA libraries. No DNA is given; TCRdb re-called the 5' RACE reads and lists each CDR3 protein once. The sample data list tens of thousands of distinct CDR3 sequences. Germline V gives CDR1 SGHVS, CDR2 FNYEAQ. The CDR3 is 12 residues long. Among CD8+ T cells, naive ones were CD45RO-CCR7+CD27+CD95-. With regard to this clonotype: No antigen is known for it.

This chain joins TRBV7-6 and TRBJ2-3; the TCRdb call, TRBD1, lacks DNA for checking. The sequenced sample consisted of naive CXCR3- CD8+ T cells from blood. Subset noted: CD45RO-CCR7+CD27+CD95- naive CD8+ T cells lacking CXCR3 (TNR3-). The receptor comes from a human donor in good health. Some clones in this sample may be carry-over from other donors' samples. This chain's CDR3 is CASSGGTDTQYF.